What follows describes a single T cell receptor beta chain. The entry originates in a study of molecular identifiers for immune sequencing clone quantification. TCRdb ran MiXCR on the PCR reads and lists one entry per CDR3 protein. The repertoire holds tens of thousands of distinct CDR3 sequences, roughly a third seen once, with 3.8% in the top ten. The germline V gene has CDR1 SGHAT and CDR2 FQNNGV. Trimming removed 5 bases from V and 0 bases from J, with 17 bases in between. The CDR3 length is 17 residues. The sequencing input was naive CD8+ T cells from blood, with Jurkat cell RNA spiked in. Subset in this sample: FACS-sorted CD8+CD4-CCR7+CD45RA+ naive T cells. The chain is built from TRBV11-2 and TRBJ2-1; a possible D gene is TRBD2 (6 bases). This receptor was obtained from a human donor in good health. Some libraries in this study had Jurkat cell RNA spiked in. The CDR3 loop reads CASSQGGNGSSYNEQFF. The CDR3 DNA reads TGTGCCAGCAGCCAGGGTGGTAACGGGAGCTCCTACAATGAGCAGTTCTTC.